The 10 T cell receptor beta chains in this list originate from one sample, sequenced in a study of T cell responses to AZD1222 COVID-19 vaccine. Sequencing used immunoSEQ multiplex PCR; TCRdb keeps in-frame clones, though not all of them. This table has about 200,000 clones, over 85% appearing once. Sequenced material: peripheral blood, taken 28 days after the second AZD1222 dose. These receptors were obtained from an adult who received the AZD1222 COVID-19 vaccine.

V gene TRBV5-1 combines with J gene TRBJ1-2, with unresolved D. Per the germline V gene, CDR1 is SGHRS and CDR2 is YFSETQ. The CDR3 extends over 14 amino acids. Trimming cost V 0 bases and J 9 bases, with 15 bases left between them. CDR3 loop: CASSLGTWTESYTF. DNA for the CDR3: TGCGCCAGCAGCTTGGGGACCTGGACGGAGAGCTACACCTTC.

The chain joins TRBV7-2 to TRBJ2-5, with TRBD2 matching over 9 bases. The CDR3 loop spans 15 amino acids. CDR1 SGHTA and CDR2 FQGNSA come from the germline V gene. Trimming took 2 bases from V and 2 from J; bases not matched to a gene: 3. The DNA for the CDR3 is TGTGCCAGCAGCTTACTAGCGGGGAGACAAGAGACCCAGTACTTC. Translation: CASSLLAGRQETQYF.

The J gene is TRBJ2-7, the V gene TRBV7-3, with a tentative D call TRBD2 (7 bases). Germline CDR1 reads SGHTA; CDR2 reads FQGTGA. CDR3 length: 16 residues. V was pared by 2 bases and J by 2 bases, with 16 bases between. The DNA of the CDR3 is TGTGCCAGCAGCTTAGGGGTAGCCGGGGGGCCCTACGAGCAGTACTTC. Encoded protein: CASSLGVAGGPYEQYF. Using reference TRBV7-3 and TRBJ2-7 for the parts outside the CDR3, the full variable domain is GAGVSQTPSNKVTEKGKYVELRCDPISGHTALYWYRQSLGQGPEFLIYFQGTGAADDSGLPNDRFFAVRPEGSVSTLKIQRTERGDSAVYLCASSLGVAGGPYEQYFGPGTRLTVT.

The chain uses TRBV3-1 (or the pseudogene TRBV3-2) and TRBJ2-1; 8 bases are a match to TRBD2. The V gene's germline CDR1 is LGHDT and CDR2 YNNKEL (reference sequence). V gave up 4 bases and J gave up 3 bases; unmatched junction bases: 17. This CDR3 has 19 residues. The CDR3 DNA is TGTGCCAGCAGCCCGCACCTACCTTTACTAGCGGCACTCTACAATGAGCAGTTCTTC. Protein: CASSPHLPLLAALYNEQFF.

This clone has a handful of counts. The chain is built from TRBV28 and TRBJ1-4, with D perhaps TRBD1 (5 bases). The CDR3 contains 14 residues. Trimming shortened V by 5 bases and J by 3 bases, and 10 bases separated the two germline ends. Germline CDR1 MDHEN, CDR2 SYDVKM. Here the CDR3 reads CASSQGFPNEKLFF. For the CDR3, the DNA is TGTGCCAGCAGTCAGGGATTCCCTAATGAAAAACTGTTTTTT.

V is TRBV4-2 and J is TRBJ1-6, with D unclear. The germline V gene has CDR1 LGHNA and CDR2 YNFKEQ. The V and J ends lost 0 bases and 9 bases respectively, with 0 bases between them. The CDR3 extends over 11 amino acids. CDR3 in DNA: TGTGCCAGCAGCCAAGATTCACCCCTCCACTTT. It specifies CASSQDSPLHF.

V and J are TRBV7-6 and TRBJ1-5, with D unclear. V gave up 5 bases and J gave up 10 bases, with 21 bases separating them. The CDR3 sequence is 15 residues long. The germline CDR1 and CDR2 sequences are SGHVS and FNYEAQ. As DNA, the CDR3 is TGTGCCAGCAGCGAGGACGGAGGGTCAATCAGCCCCCAGCATTTT. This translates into CASSEDGGSISPQHF.

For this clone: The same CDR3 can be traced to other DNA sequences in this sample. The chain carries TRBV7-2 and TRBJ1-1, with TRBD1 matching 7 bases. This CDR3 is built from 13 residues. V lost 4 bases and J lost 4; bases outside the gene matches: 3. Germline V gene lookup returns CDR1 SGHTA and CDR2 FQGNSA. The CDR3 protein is CASSSRGGTEAFF. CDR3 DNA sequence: TGTGCCAGCAGCTCCAGGGGGGGCACTGAAGCTTTCTTT.

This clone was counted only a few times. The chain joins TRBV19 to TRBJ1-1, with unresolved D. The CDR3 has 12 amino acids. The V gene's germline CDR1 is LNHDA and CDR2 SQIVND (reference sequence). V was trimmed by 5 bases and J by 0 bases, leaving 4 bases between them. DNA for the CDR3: TGTGCCAGTAGTGTCCTGAACACTGAAGCTTTCTTT. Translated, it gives CASSVLNTEAFF.

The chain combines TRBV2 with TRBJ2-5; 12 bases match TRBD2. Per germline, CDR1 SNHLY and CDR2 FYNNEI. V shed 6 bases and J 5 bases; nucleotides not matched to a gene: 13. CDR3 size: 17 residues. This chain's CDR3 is CASRQRATSGGEETQYF. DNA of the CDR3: TGTGCCAGCAGACAACGAGCGACTAGCGGGGGAGAGGAGACCCAGTACTTC.